This T cell receptor beta chain derives from a study of radiotherapy plus CTLA-4 blockade in lung cancer. Some clones are missing from TCRdb's copy, which holds only in-frame ones; the method was immunoSEQ multiplex PCR. Of some 60,000 clones listed, around 80% are singletons. This CDR3 is built from 16 residues. The germline gives CDR1 SGHKS, CDR2 YYEKEE (reference sequence). Trimming cost V 4 bases and J 6 bases; bases outside gene matches: 13. The V call is TRBV5-5, the J call TRBJ2-7; 10 bases are shared with TRBD2. The source is a human donor with non-small cell lung cancer who had a complete response to radiotherapy plus ipilimumab. Source: peripheral blood, taken from a patient treated with radiotherapy plus ipilimumab. The CDR3 loop reads CASSIVASGRSCEQYV. The CDR3 nucleotides are TGTGCCAGCAGCATAGTAGCTAGCGGGAGAAGCTGCGAGCAGTACGTC.